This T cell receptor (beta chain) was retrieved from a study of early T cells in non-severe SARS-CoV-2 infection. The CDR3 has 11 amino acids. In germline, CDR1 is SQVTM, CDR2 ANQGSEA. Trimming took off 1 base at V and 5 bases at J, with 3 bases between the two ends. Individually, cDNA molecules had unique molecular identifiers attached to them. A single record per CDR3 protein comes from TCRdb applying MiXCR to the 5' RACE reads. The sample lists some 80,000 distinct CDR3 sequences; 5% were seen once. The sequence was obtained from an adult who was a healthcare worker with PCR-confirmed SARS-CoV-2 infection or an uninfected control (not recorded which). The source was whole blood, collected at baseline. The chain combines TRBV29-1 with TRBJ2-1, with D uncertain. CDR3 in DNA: TGCAGCGTTGAAGGAGACAATGAGCAGTTCTTC. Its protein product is CSVEGDNEQFF.